Listed here are 2 T cell receptor beta chains from one sample, sequenced in a study of T cell responses to AZD1222 COVID-19 vaccine. TCRdb keeps only in-frame clones here, not all; method: immunoSEQ multiplex PCR. The table lists more than 150,000 clones, approximately 90% of them singletons. This sample comprised peripheral blood, obtained on day 0 of AZD1222 vaccination. All receptors derive from an adult in good health.

This sequence joins TRBV7-2 and TRBJ2-1, with 7 bases that match TRBD2. With V trimmed by 0 bases and J by 5 bases, 4 bases remained unmatched. This CDR3 is 15 amino acids long. CDR1 and CDR2 (germline): SGHTA, FQGNSA. The CDR3 region has the DNA TGTGCCAGCAGCTTAGCAGGGACTACAGACAATGAGCAGTTCTTC. Residues: CASSLAGTTDNEQFF.

The rearrangement uses TRBV5-1 and TRBJ1-1; 7 bases are shared with TRBD1. Germline V lookup: CDR1 SGHRS, CDR2 YFSETQ. The CDR3 is 13 residues long. Losses at the gene ends were 5 bases for V and 8 bases for J; bases not matched to a gene: 9. The CDR3 region is CASRFGQAREAFF. CDR3 nucleotides: TGCGCCAGCAGATTCGGACAGGCGAGAGAAGCTTTCTTT.